This passage covers 22 T cell receptor beta chains from one sample sequenced in a study of response to subunit inactivated influenza vaccine. A single record per CDR3 protein comes from TCRdb applying MiXCR to the RT-PCR reads. The sample records around 250,000 distinct CDR3 sequences, 9% to 15% being singletons. Source: non-naive T cells sorted from PBMCs, taken roughly 2 weeks before vaccination. The receptors originated from a man aged 50-59 years who received an inactivated influenza vaccine.

This clonotype was detected many times. The rearrangement uses TRBV29-1 and TRBJ2-3; tentative D call: TRBD2 (6 bases). The CDR3 contains 13 residues. Germline V gene lookup returns CDR1 SQVTM and CDR2 ANQGSEA. V gave up 3 bases and J gave up 6 bases, with 13 bases separating them. The CDR3 nucleotides are TGCAGCGTTGACGGTTCGGGGGTGGATACGCAGTATTTT. This encodes CSVDGSGVDTQYF.

This clonotype was counted a few times. The rearrangement uses TRBV5-6 and TRBJ2-6; D is perhaps TRBD1 or TRBD2 (5 bases each). The CDR3 loop spans 17 amino acids. The V gene's germline CDR1 is SGHDT and CDR2 YYEEEE. With 3 bases removed from V and 0 bases from J, the gap between germline ends came to 13 bases. The DNA of the CDR3 is TGTGCCAGCAGCTGGGGACCGACCAGCTCTGGGGCCAACGTCCTGACTTTC. Translating gives CASSWGPTSSGANVLTF.

At least ten counts were recorded for this clonotype. The chain uses TRBV29-1 and TRBJ2-1, with 11 nucleotides matching TRBD2. This CDR3 contains 13 residues. The V gene's germline CDR1 is SQVTM and CDR2 ANQGSEA. After removal of 3 bases from V and 8 bases from J, the junction contained 3 bases not matched to a gene. The CDR3: CSVDSSGRHEQFF. The CDR3 DNA reads TGCAGCGTTGATTCTAGCGGGAGGCATGAGCAGTTCTTC.

The chain's CDR3 is CASSERTGGSGELFF. The CDR3 DNA follows: TGCGCCAGCAGCGAAAGGACAGGGGGAAGCGGGGAGCTGTTTTTT. The chain carries TRBV5-1 and TRBJ2-2, with TRBD1 matching 10 bases. Germline CDR1 SGHRS, CDR2 YFSETQ. The CDR3 is 15 amino acids. V was pared by 4 bases and J by 7 bases, with 7 bases of the junction left unmatched.

Of note for this clonotype: A read error may be the cause here, since a much bigger clone is one base away. The CDR3 DNA follows: TGTGCCAGCAGCCGGGGGACTCAAGAGACCCAGTACTTC. It yields the protein CASSRGTQETQYF. The chain carries TRBV7-2 and TRBJ2-5; perhaps TRBD2 as D (6 bases). Germline loops: CDR1 SGHTA, CDR2 FQGNSA. The CDR3 extends over 13 amino acids. V was pared by 5 bases and J by 2 bases, with 9 bases between.

In this sample, this clonotype turned up a few times. The CDR3 region has the DNA TGCAGTGCCCGAAAGCGGGAGGTTTCAGATACGCAGTATTTT. This encodes CSARKREVSDTQYF. The chain links TRBV20-1 to TRBJ2-3; 9 bases fit TRBD2. The CDR3 has 14 residues. Germline V gives CDR1 DFQATT, CDR2 SNEGSKA (reference sequence). V lost 6 bases and J lost 4; bases outside the gene matches: 8.

Concerning this clonotype itself: At one end, the junction sequence differs from germline, possibly due to a read error. This rearrangement joins TRBV7-9 to TRBJ1-1; D is possibly TRBD1 (6 bases). Germline CDR1 and CDR2: SEHNR and FQNEAQ (reference sequence). The CDR3 runs to 14 residues. As DNA, the CDR3 is TGTCCCAGCAGCAACAGGGCTGGGGACACTGAAGCTTTCTTT. Encoded protein: CPSSNRAGDTEAFF.

This clonotype was seen a few times. J is TRBJ2-3 and V is TRBV30, with a tentative D call TRBD1 (6 bases). The CDR3 runs 14 residues. Germline V gene sequence: CDR1 GTSNPN, CDR2 SVGIG (reference sequence). The V and J ends lost 2 bases and 4 bases respectively, with 13 bases between them. The CDR3 nucleotides are TGTGCCTGGAGTACAGGGATAGCTCCAGATACGCAGTATTTT. Protein product: CAWSTGIAPDTQYF. Filled out from reference TRBV30 and TRBJ2-3, the complete variable domain reads SQTIHQWPATLVQPVGSPLSLECTVEGTSNPNLYWYRQAAGRGLQLLFYSVGIGQISSEVPQNLSASRPQDRQFILSSKKLLLSDSGFYLCAWSTGIAPDTQYFGPGTRLTVL.

J is TRBJ1-2 and V is TRBV3-1; 8 nucleotides agree with TRBD1. The CDR3 has 13 amino acids. The germline CDR1 and CDR2 sequences are LGHDT and YNNKEL (reference sequence). J gave up 10 bases and V 4 bases, and 8 bases lay outside the gene matches. DNA of the CDR3: TGTGCCAGCAGCCTTGGACAGGGAGGGGTCTACACCTTC. This gives the protein CASSLGQGGVYTF.

There are a few counts of this clonotype. V gene TRBV18 combines with J gene TRBJ1-4; maybe TRBD1 (6 bases). This CDR3 comprises 14 residues. The V gene's germline CDR1 is KGHSH and CDR2 LQKENI. V dropped 1 base and J dropped 6 bases, with 9 bases sitting between them. The CDR3 loop reads CASSPRGLDEKLFF. The CDR3 DNA is TGTGCCAGCTCACCACGGGGGCTGGATGAAAAACTGTTTTTT.

This clonotype occurred a few times. The chain combines TRBV20-1 with TRBJ2-7; TRBD1 aligns across 10 bases. J was trimmed by 5 bases and V by 6 bases; bases with no gene match: 7. This CDR3 comprises 13 residues. The germline V gene encodes CDR1 DFQATT and CDR2 SNEGSKA (reference sequence). CDR3 protein: CSANRDRGHEQYF. The CDR3 coding sequence is TGCAGTGCAAACCGGGACAGGGGCCACGAGCAGTACTTC.

The chain combines TRBV28 with TRBJ2-7, with TRBD2 as a possible D gene (10 bases). Germline V gene lookup returns CDR1 MDHEN and CDR2 SYDVKM. The length of the CDR3 is 19 residues. Between the trimmed V and J ends, which lost 2 bases and 4 bases, there was a span of 27 bases. The CDR3 region is CASSLTGGPRTSGYYEQYF. The CDR3 DNA follows: TGTGCCAGCAGTTTAACAGGGGGCCCCCGGACTAGCGGATATTACGAGCAGTACTTC.

The chain recombines TRBV6-1 with TRBJ2-3, with a tentative D call TRBD2 (7 bases). The CDR3 sequence is 16 residues long. V was pared by 1 base and J by 2 bases, with 13 bases between. The germline CDR1 and CDR2 sequences are MNHNS and SASEGT. The CDR3 coding sequence is TGTGCCAGCAGTGAAGGAAGCGGGGACATCACAGATACGCAGTATTTT. It is translated as CASSEGSGDITDTQYF.

This sequence joins TRBV11-2 and TRBJ2-1, with a possible D match to TRBD2 (5 bases). CDR1 and CDR2 (germline): SGHAT, FQNNGV. This CDR3 region has 16 residues. Trimming stripped 6 bases from V and 0 bases from J, with 15 bases between. CDR3 residues: CASRDWVAASYNEQFF. CDR3 nucleotide sequence: TGTGCCAGCAGGGACTGGGTCGCGGCCTCCTACAATGAGCAGTTCTTC. The whole variable domain, remainder taken from reference TRBV11-2 and TRBJ2-1, is EAGVAQSPRYKIIEKRQSVAFWCNPISGHATLYWYQQILGQGPKLLIQFQNNGVVDDSQLPKDRFSAERLKGVDSTLKIQPAKLEDSAVYLCASRDWVAASYNEQFFGPGTRLTVL.

There are many counts of this clonotype. The chain combines TRBV7-9 with TRBJ2-1, with 9 bases identical to TRBD1. This CDR3 is 14 amino acids long. The trim removed 3 bases at V and 9 bases at J, leaving 6 bases unmatched. CDR1 and CDR2 (germline): SEHNR, FQNEAQ (reference sequence). CDR3 residues: CASSLPGQGGEQFF. The CDR3 DNA sequence: TGTGCCAGCAGCTTGCCGGGACAGGGAGGTGAGCAGTTCTTC.

This clonotype was detected only a few times. This sequence joins TRBV5-5 and TRBJ2-3; D gene ambiguous. Germline CDR1 is SGHKS and CDR2 is YYEKEE (reference sequence). V was cut by 8 bases and J by 3 bases, with 16 bases left in between. The CDR3 covers 14 residues. CDR3 sequence reads: CASPPRVGTDTQYF. The CDR3 nucleotides read TGTGCCAGTCCCCCGCGAGTGGGAACAGATACGCAGTATTTT.

The sample holds many counts of this clonotype. The CDR3 is CSVRGADTQYF. CDR3 DNA: TGCAGTGTAAGGGGCGCGGATACGCAGTATTTT. The chain carries TRBV20-1 and TRBJ2-3; D might be TRBD1 (5 bases). This CDR3 has 11 residues. CDR1 DFQATT and CDR2 SNEGSKA come from the germline V gene (reference sequence). Trimming pared 7 bases from V and 6 bases from J, leaving 11 bases between.

J is TRBJ1-6 and V is TRBV27; a possible D gene is TRBD1 (6 bases). CDR1 and CDR2 from the germline V gene are MNHEY and SMNVEV (reference sequence). The CDR3 loop spans 15 amino acids. Trimming pared 0 bases from V and 6 bases from J, leaving 9 bases between. CDR3 nucleotides: TGTGCCAGCAGTTTATCGGGACACTCTAATTCACCCCTCCACTTT. Its protein is CASSLSGHSNSPLHF.

This clonotype was detected many times. CDR3 bases: TGTGCCAGCAGCCCGGGCCTCAATGAGCAGTTCTTC. This gives the protein CASSPGLNEQFF. The chain combines TRBV5-6 with TRBJ2-1, with D unresolved. The ends were cut back, 4 bases at V and 6 bases at J, with 8 bases in the middle. The CDR3 runs 12 residues. Germline values: CDR1 SGHDT, CDR2 YYEEEE.

This clonotype was recorded a few times. This chain links TRBV4-1 with TRBJ2-5, with D unresolved. CDR3 length: 14 amino acids. CDR1 is MGHRA, CDR2 YSYEKL, per germline. V shed 0 bases and J shed 5 bases, with 10 bases lying between them. CDR3 bases: TGCGCCAGCAGCCAAGATCCCTCCTCGGAGACCCAGTACTTC. Translated, it gives CASSQDPSSETQYF.

The sample holds a few counts of this clonotype. The rearrangement links TRBV7-2 to TRBJ2-7, with D perhaps TRBD2 (6 bases). Germline V CDR1 and CDR2: SGHTA, FQGNSA. CDR3 length: 13 amino acids. Trimming removed 3 bases from V and 6 bases from J, with 12 bases in between. CDR3 region: CASSFKMGGEQYF. The CDR3 region has the DNA TGTGCCAGCAGCTTTAAAATGGGAGGCGAGCAGTACTTC.

The chain recombines TRBV7-8 with TRBJ2-2; no definite D call. In germline, CDR1 is SGHVS, CDR2 FQNEAQ. The CDR3 is 10 amino acids. The V end lost 4 bases, the J end lost 10 bases, and 4 bases lay between the germline ends. The CDR3 sequence is CASSYEELFF. The CDR3 DNA reads as TGTGCCAGCAGCTACGAGGAGCTGTTTTTT. Using reference TRBV7-8 and TRBJ2-2 for the parts outside the CDR3, the full variable domain is GAGVSQSPRYKVAKRGQDVALRCDPISGHVSLFWYQQALGQGPEFLTYFQNEAQLDKSGLPSDRFFAERPEGSVSTLKIQRTQQEDSAVYLCASSYEELFFGEGSRLTVL.